The rows below give T cell receptor beta chains drawn from one sample of a study of OX40 agonist ivuxolimab in advanced cancers. Profiling relied on immunoSEQ multiplex PCR, and the TCRdb table lists in-frame clones only, not all of them. Of about 90,000 clones listed, roughly 90% are singletons. This specimen was CD4+ or CD8+ T cells sorted from blood, taken in a trial of the OX40 agonist ivuxolimab. Source of these receptors: an adult with an advanced solid tumor such as melanoma, head and neck, liver or kidney cancer. Each CDR3 is given with its conserved first and last residue. The D gene is left open where the match is weak. Rows may omit the clone size; those that give it use once, few, many or a size class.

j_gene | abundance | v_gene | d_gene | CDR3nt | CDR3aa
TRBJ2-2 | - | TRBV18 | - | TGTGCCAGCTCACCACCTTCCGGACGGAACACCGGGGAGCTGTTTTTT | CASSPPSGRNTGELFF
TRBJ2-1 | - | TRBV28 | TRBD2 | TGTGCCAGCAGGATAGCGGGGTCCGCGGGTGAGCAGTTCTTC | CASRIAGSAGEQFF
TRBJ2-1 | - | TRBV7-8 | TRBD2 | TGTGCCAGCAGCCCGTCAATAGCGGGAGCCTACAATGAGCAGTTCTTC | CASSPSIAGAYNEQFF
TRBJ1-2 | - | TRBV28 | TRBD1 | TGTGCCAGCACGGACAGGCTTGGCTATGGCTACACCTTC | CASTDRLGYGYTF
TRBJ2-2 | - | TRBV5-1 | - | TGCGCCAGCAGCTCAAGGGGGGAGCCCATAACGAACACCGGGGAGCTGTTTTTT | CASSSRGEPITNTGELFF
TRBJ2-5 | - | TRBV7-2 | - | TGTGCCAGCAGCTTATACTCACGACAAGAGACCCAGTACTTC | CASSLYSRQETQYF
TRBJ1-5 | - | TRBV2 | TRBD1 | TGTGCCAGCAGTTCCGACAGGGTAAATCAGCCCCAGCATTTT | CASSSDRVNQPQHF
TRBJ2-7 | - | TRBV14 | TRBD2 | TGTGCCAGCAGCCGAGGCGGGGGAGGAGGCTACGAGCAGTACTTC | CASSRGGGGGYEQYF
TRBJ2-5 | - | TRBV7-9 | - | TGTGCCAGCAGCTTATTCGGGGCAGAGACCCAGTACTTC | CASSLFGAETQYF
TRBJ2-7 | - | TRBV5-1 | - | TGCGCCAGCAGCGAGGGAAGCTACGAGCAGTACTTC | CASSEGSYEQYF
TRBJ2-1 | few | TRBV6-6 | - | TGTGCCAGCAGTCGGGGAGGCGAGCAGTTCTTC | CASSRGGEQFF
TRBJ2-5 | - | TRBV27 | TRBD1 | TGTGCCAGCAGTTCCTCCGGGACAGGGGAGGAGACCCAGTACTTC | CASSSSGTGEETQYF
TRBJ2-3 | - | TRBV5-6 | TRBD1 | TGTGCCAGCAGCTACCCGCGTATCCTGGCAGGGGGAACAGATACGCAGTATTTT | CASSYPRILAGGTDTQYF
TRBJ2-2 | - | TRBV18 | - | TGTGCCAGCTCACCAACCCGGGGCGGGATGATCGGGGAGCTGTTTTTT | CASSPTRGGMIGELFF
TRBJ2-7 | - | TRBV19 | TRBD2 | TGTGCCAGTAGTATAGGCCCGGGGGGCTACGAGCAGTACTTC | CASSIGPGGYEQYF
TRBJ1-2 | - | TRBV2 | - | TGTGCCAGCAGAGTCGAAGGGGGCTATGGCTACACCTTC | CASRVEGGYGYTF
TRBJ1-5 | - | TRBV7-8 | - | TGTGCCAGCAGCTCGGGGGGGAGCAATCAGCCCCAGCATTTT | CASSSGGSNQPQHF
TRBJ2-2 | - | TRBV7-2 | TRBD1 | TGTGCCAGCAGCACACAGGGGGCGGGCACCGGGGAGCTGTTTTTT | CASSTQGAGTGELFF
TRBJ1-1 | few | TRBV29-1 | - | TGCAGCGTCGTTGACGGAGACACTGAAGCTTTCTTT | CSVVDGDTEAFF
TRBJ1-3 | - | TRBV5-6 | - | TGTGCCAGCAGCTCTGCATCCGGATCCGTCTCTGGAAACACCATATATTTT | CASSSASGSVSGNTIYF
TRBJ2-7 | once | TRBV4-1 | - | TGCGCCAGCAGCCAAGTTGCAGGCCAGACCTACGAGCAGTACTTC | CASSQVAGQTYEQYF